The present TCR beta chain was sequenced within a study of shared clonotypes between healthy human individuals. Study results and caveats: Large sequencing depth failed to make sorted-subset sequencing complete, rarefaction showed. In a few donors, about 5% of naive CD4 clonotypes appeared in common.

The assay was run at deep level. Method: immunoSEQ multiplex PCR; TCRdb's copy keeps in-frame clones and lacks some. This table has hundreds of thousands of clones, approximately 95% appearing once. CD45RO-negative, CCR7-selected cells formed the naive CD8 fraction, which excluded terminally differentiated effector memory CD45RA+ cells. The ends were cut back, 6 bases at V and 0 bases at J, with 15 bases in the middle. Germline V gives CDR1 MDHEN, CDR2 SYDVKM. This CDR3 has 16 residues. Points on this clone: Antigen: not known.

The rearrangement links TRBV28 to TRBJ1-5, with unresolved D. The origin of this receptor is a woman between 25 and 40 years old in good health. The sequencing input was naive CD8+ T cells sorted from blood. CDR3 amino acids: CASRTLLDYSNQPQHF. The CDR3 bases are TGTGCCAGCAGGACCTTACTCGACTATAGCAATCAGCCCCAGCATTTT.